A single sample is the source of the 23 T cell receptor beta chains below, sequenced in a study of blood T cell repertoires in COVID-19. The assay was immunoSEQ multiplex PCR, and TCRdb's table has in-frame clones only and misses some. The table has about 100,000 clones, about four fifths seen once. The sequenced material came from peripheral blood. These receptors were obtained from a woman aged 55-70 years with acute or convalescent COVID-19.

In DNA form, the CDR3 reads TGTGCTAGTGGTTACAACATCGCTAGTCGTGGCTACACCTTC. Protein: CASGYNIASRGYTF. This chain links TRBV12-5 with TRBJ1-2; no definite D call. The CDR3 loop spans 14 amino acids. CDR1 is LGHNT and CDR2 is FRNRAP in the germline V gene. Trimming removed 4 bases from V and 7 bases from J, with 16 bases in between. Full variable domain (remainder filled in from reference TRBV12-5 and TRBJ1-2): DARVTQTPRHKVTEMGQEVTMRCQPILGHNTVFWYRQTMMQGLELLAYFRNRAPLDDSGMPKDRFSAEMPDATLATLKIQPSEPRDSAVYFCASGYNIASRGYTFGSGTRLTVV.

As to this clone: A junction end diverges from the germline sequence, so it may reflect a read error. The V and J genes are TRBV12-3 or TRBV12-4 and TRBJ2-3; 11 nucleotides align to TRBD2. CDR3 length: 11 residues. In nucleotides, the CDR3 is TGTGCCAGCAGGCTAGCGGGGGGTTTGGATTTT. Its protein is CASRLAGGLDF.

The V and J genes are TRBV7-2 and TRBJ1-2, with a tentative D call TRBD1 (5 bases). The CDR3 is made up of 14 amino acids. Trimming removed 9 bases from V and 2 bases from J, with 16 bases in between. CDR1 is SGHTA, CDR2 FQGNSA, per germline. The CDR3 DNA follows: TGTGCCAGTTCAATCGACAGAAACAACTATGGCTACACCTTC. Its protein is CASSIDRNNYGYTF.

CDR3 amino acids: CASSQDWGNNYGYTF. Here the CDR3 DNA reads TGCGCCAGCAGCCAAGATTGGGGCAATAACTATGGCTACACCTTC. This rearrangement joins TRBV4-3 to TRBJ1-2; tentative D call: TRBD1 (5 bases). V was shortened by 0 bases and J by 1 base, with 9 bases between the two germline ends. Germline V gene sequence: CDR1 LGHNA, CDR2 YSLEER. This CDR3 is 15 amino acids long.

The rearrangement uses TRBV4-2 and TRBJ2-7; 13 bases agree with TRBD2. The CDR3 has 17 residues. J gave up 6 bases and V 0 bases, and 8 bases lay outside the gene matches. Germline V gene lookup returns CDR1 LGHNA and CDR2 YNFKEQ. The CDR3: CASSQESGTSGVGEQYF. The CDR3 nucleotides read TGTGCCAGCAGCCAAGAGTCCGGGACTAGCGGGGTGGGCGAGCAGTACTTC.

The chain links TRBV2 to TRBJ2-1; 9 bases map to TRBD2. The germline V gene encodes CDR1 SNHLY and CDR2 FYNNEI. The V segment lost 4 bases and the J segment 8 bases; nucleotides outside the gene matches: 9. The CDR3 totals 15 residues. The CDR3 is CASSVASGVRDEQFF. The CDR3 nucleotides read TGTGCCAGCAGTGTGGCTAGCGGGGTGCGGGATGAGCAGTTCTTC.

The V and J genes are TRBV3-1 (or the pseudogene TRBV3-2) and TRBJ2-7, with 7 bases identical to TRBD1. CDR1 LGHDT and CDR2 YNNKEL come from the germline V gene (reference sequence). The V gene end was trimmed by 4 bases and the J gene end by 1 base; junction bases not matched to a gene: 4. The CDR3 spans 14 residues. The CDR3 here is CASSLQGPSYEQYF. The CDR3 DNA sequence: TGTGCCAGCAGCCTACAGGGGCCTTCCTACGAGCAGTACTTC.

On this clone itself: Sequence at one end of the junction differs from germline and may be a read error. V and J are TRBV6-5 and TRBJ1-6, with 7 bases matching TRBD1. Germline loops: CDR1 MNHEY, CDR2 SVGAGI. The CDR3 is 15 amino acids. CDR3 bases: TGTGCCAGCAGAGGAAGCGGACAGGATAAATCACCCCTCCACTTT. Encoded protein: CASRGSGQDKSPLHF.

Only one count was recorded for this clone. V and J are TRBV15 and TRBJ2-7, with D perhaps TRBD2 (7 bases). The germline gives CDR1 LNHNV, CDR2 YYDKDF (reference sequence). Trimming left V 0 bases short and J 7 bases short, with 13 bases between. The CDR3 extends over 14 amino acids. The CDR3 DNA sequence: TGTGCCACCAGCAGAGATCGGGGGGCTTGGGAGCAGTACTTC. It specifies CATSRDRGAWEQYF.

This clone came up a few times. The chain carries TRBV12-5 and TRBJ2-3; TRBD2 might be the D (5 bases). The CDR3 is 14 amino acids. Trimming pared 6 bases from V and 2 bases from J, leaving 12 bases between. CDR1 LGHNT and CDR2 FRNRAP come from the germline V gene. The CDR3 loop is CASGRGGNTDTQYF. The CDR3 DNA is TGTGCTAGTGGCCGAGGAGGAAACACAGATACGCAGTATTTT. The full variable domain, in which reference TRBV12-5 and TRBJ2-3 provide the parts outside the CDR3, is DARVTQTPRHKVTEMGQEVTMRCQPILGHNTVFWYRQTMMQGLELLAYFRNRAPLDDSGMPKDRFSAEMPDATLATLKIQPSEPRDSAVYFCASGRGGNTDTQYFGPGTRLTVL.

This CDR3 reads CSGGTGEGSYEQYF. The CDR3 DNA follows: TGCAGCGGCGGGACAGGCGAGGGGTCCTACGAGCAGTACTTC. The V gene is TRBV29-1, the J gene TRBJ2-7; 8 bases are a match to TRBD1. The ends lost 7 bases at V and 1 base at J; junction bases unmatched: 9. The CDR3 contains 14 residues. In germline, CDR1 is SQVTM, CDR2 ANQGSEA.

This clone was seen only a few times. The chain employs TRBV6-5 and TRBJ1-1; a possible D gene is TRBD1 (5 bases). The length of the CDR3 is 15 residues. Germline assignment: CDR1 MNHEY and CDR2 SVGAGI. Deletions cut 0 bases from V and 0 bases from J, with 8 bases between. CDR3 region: CASSYSTELNTEAFF. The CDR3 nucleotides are TGTGCCAGCAGTTACTCGACAGAGCTGAACACTGAAGCTTTCTTT.

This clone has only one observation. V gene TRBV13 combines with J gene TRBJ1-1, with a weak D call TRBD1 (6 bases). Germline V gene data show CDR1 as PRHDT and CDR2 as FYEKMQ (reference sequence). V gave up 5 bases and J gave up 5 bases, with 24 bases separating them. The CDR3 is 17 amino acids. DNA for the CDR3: TGTGCCAGCAGCCCACGGACGTCAGGGGCGCAGGGAACTGAAGCTTTCTTT. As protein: CASSPRTSGAQGTEAFF.

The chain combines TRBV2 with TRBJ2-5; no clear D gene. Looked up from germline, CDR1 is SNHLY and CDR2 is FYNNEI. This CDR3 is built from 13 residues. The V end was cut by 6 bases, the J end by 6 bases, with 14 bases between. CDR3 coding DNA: TGTGCCAGCAGGCAAAGTAGCTGGCAGACCCAGTACTTC. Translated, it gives CASRQSSWQTQYF. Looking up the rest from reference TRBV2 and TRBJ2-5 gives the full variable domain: EPEVTQTPSHQVTQMGQEVILRCVPISNHLYFYWYRQILGQKVEFLVSFYNNEISEKSEIFDDQFSVERPDGSNFTLKIRSTKLEDSAMYFCASRQSSWQTQYFGPGTRLLVL.

CDR3 DNA sequence: TGTGCCAGCAGCTTAGGACAGGGGCTTTCACCCCTCCACTTT. Translation gives CASSLGQGLSPLHF. V gene TRBV7-9 combines with J gene TRBJ1-6; 8 bases fit TRBD1. V trimming: 1 base; J trimming: 9 bases; junction bases outside the gene matches: 2. Germline CDR1 and CDR2: SEHNR and FQNEAQ (reference sequence). The CDR3 has 14 amino acids.

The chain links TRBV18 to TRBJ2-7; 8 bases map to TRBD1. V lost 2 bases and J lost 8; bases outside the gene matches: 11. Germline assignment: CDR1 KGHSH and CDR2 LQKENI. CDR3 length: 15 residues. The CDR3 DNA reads TGTGCCAGCTCACCAAGGACAGGGTATTCGTGGCAGCAGTACTTC. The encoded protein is CASSPRTGYSWQQYF.

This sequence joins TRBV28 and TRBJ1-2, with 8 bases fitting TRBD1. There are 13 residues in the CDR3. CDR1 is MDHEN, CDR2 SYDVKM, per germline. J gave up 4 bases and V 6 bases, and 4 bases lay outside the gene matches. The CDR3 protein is CASRLGTGYGYTF. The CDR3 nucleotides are TGTGCCAGCAGGCTCGGGACAGGCTATGGCTACACCTTC.

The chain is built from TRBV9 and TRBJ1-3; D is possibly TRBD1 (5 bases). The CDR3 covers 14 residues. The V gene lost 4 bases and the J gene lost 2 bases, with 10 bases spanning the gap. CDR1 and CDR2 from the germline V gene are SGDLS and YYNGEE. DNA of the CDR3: TGTGCCAGCAGCTCCCGGGGGACTGGAAACACCATATATTTT. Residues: CASSSRGTGNTIYF. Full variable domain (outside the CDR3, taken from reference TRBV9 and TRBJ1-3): DSGVTQTPKHLITATGQRVTLRCSPRSGDLSVYWYQQSLDQGLQFLIQYYNGEERAKGNILERFSAQQFPDLHSELNLSSLELGDSALYFCASSSRGTGNTIYFGEGSWLTVV.

CDR3 sequence: CGVDLSSYEQYF. The CDR3 nucleotides are TGTGGGGTAGACTTAAGCTCCTACGAGCAGTACTTC. The gene calls are TRBV7-7 and TRBJ2-7, with D unresolved. The CDR3 contains 12 residues. Germline V gene data show CDR1 as SSHAT and CDR2 as FNYEAQ (reference sequence).

The CDR3 here is CSASRASYEQFF. The DNA of the CDR3 is TGCAGTGCTAGTAGAGCTTCCTATGAGCAGTTCTTC. This chain links TRBV20-1 with TRBJ2-1; D not certain. Germline CDR1 and CDR2: DFQATT and SNEGSKA (reference sequence). The CDR3 runs 12 residues. V dropped 3 bases and J dropped 8 bases, with 11 bases sitting between them.

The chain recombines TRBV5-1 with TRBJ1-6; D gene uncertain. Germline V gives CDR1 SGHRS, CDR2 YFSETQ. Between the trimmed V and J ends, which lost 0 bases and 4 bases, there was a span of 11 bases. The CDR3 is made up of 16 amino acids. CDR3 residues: CASSLAAGSYNSPLHF. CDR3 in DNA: TGCGCCAGCAGCTTGGCCGCGGGATCTTATAATTCACCCCTCCACTTT.

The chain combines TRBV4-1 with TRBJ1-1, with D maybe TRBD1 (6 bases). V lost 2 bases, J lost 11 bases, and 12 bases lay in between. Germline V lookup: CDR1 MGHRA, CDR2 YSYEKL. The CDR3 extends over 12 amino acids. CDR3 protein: CASSQTQGYAFF. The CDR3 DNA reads TGCGCCAGCAGCCAAACACAGGGATACGCTTTCTTT.

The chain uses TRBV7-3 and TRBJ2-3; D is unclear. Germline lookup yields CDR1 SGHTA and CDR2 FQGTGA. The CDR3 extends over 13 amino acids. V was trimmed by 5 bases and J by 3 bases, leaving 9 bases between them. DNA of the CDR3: TGTGCCAGCAGCACGACAAGTACAGATACGCAGTATTTT. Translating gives CASSTTSTDTQYF.